A single sample gave rise to the 8 T cell receptor beta chains below, sequenced in a study of blood T cell repertoires in COVID-19. Only in-frame clones appear in the TCRdb table, and some are missing; sequencing was by immunoSEQ multiplex PCR. Of hundreds of thousands of clones listed, about nine tenths were seen once; the top ten hold approximately 13%. Sequenced: peripheral blood. The receptors were gathered from a woman aged 55-70 years with acute or convalescent COVID-19.

The rearrangement joins TRBV24-1 to TRBJ2-7, with D possibly matching TRBD1 (6 bases). The CDR3 has 15 amino acids. The V end was cut by 2 bases, the J end by 5 bases, with 15 bases between. CDR1 is KGHDR, CDR2 SFDVKD, per germline. CDR3 coding DNA: TGTGCCACCAGTGATTCCCAGGGGCGGTCCAACGAGCAGTACTTC. It is translated as CATSDSQGRSNEQYF.

The chain has TRBV5-1 and TRBJ1-4; perhaps TRBD1 as D (5 bases). This CDR3 is built from 14 residues. V was shortened by 4 bases and J by 5 bases, with 12 bases between the two germline ends. Germline loops: CDR1 SGHRS, CDR2 YFSETQ. The CDR3 spells CASSNDRRNEKLFF. The CDR3 DNA sequence: TGCGCCAGCAGCAATGACAGACGCAATGAAAAACTGTTTTTT. The full variable domain, with the rest looked up from reference TRBV5-1 and TRBJ1-4, is KAGVTQTPRYLIKTRGQQVTLSCSPISGHRSVSWYQQTPGQGLQFLFEYFSETQRNKGNFPGRFSGRQFSNSRSEMNVSTLELGDSALYLCASSNDRRNEKLFFGSGTQLSVL.

J is TRBJ2-7 and V is TRBV2; weak D call: TRBD1 (6 bases). Deletions cut 8 bases from V and 3 bases from J, with 17 bases between. The germline CDR1 and CDR2 sequences are SNHLY and FYNNEI. The CDR3 contains 14 residues. This chain's CDR3 is CASHRDNNFYEQYF. DNA for the CDR3: TGTGCCAGCCACCGGGACAACAACTTCTACGAGCAGTACTTC.

V is TRBV9 and J is TRBJ1-6; D call uncertain. This CDR3 comprises 19 residues. Germline lookup yields CDR1 SGDLS and CDR2 YYNGEE. The V and J ends lost 0 bases and 0 bases respectively, with 16 bases between them. As DNA, the CDR3 is TGTGCCAGCAGCGTAGGTGCGGTGGGAGGGAGCTCCTATAATTCACCCCTCCACTTT. This codes for CASSVGAVGGSSYNSPLHF.

This clone was found once. This sequence joins TRBV28 and TRBJ2-2; D gene ambiguous. Germline V CDR1 and CDR2: MDHEN, SYDVKM. The V end was cut by 3 bases, the J end by 0 bases, with 8 bases between. The CDR3 is 15 residues long. CDR3 DNA sequence: TGTGCCAGCAGTTTTAGCCGGGCGAACACCGGGGAGCTGTTTTTT. Its protein product is CASSFSRANTGELFF.

The rearrangement links TRBV27 to TRBJ1-1; D is perhaps TRBD1 (6 bases). CDR3 size: 15 residues. With 5 bases removed from V and 1 base from J, the gap between germline ends came to 14 bases. Germline assignment: CDR1 MNHEY and CDR2 SMNVEV (reference sequence). The DNA for the CDR3 is TGTGCCAGCAGTCCTTCGACAGGATGGAACACTGAAGCTTTCTTT. This encodes CASSPSTGWNTEAFF.

This sequence joins TRBV6-5 and TRBJ2-7, with TRBD1 matching 9 bases. V shed 6 bases, J shed 2 bases, and the junction held 5 bases outside the gene matches. The germline V gene encodes CDR1 MNHEY and CDR2 SVGAGI. The CDR3 contains 14 residues. For the CDR3, the DNA is TGTGCCAGCAGATCCGGGACAGGGACCTACGAGCAGTACTTC. Translation gives CASRSGTGTYEQYF.

The V call is TRBV3-1 (or the pseudogene TRBV3-2), the J call TRBJ2-3, with TRBD1 as a possible D gene (5 bases). The CDR3 sequence is 15 residues long. CDR1 and CDR2 (germline): LGHDT, YNNKEL (reference sequence). The V and J ends lost 3 bases and 2 bases respectively, with 12 bases between them. The CDR3 DNA is TGTGCCAGCAGCCATAGCAGGGCCCCCACAGATACGCAGTATTTT. This gives the protein CASSHSRAPTDTQYF.